One sample yielded the 21 T cell receptor beta chains listed below, sequenced in a study of blood T cell repertoires in COVID-19 (dated by TCRdb to 2018 to 2021). The library was produced with the immunoSEQ multiplex PCR assay. The immuneACCESS repertoire file appears here via TCRdb, limited to in-frame rearrangements. These files lack a portion of the clones; in checked studies, under half of the deficit traces to unresolved V genes, and the cause of the others is not known. The sample profile shows roughly 220,000 clones; around 86% of them were found once. The ten largest clones capture about 10% of the sample. Specimen: peripheral blood. Source of these receptors: a woman in her forties or fifties with COVID-19, enrolled during active disease.

The chain links TRBV11-3 to TRBJ2-4, with D perhaps TRBD1 (5 bases). Per the germline V gene, CDR1 is SGHNT and CDR2 is YENEEA. The CDR3 extends over 13 amino acids. The V gene lost 5 bases and the J gene lost 6 bases, with 11 bases spanning the gap. The CDR3 protein is CASSTRQLNIQYF. The CDR3 nucleotides read TGTGCCAGCAGCACGCGACAGCTAAACATTCAGTACTTC.

V usage is TRBV5-1 and J usage is TRBJ2-1; 8 bases map to TRBD1. Losses at the gene ends were 2 bases for V and 0 bases for J; bases not matched to a gene: 4. This CDR3 spans 16 amino acids. The germline CDR1 and CDR2 sequences are SGHRS and YFSETQ. As DNA, the CDR3 is TGCGCCAGCAGCTTCTCCACAGGGGGCTCCTACAATGAGCAGTTCTTC. Encoded protein: CASSFSTGGSYNEQFF.

The chain joins TRBV6-5 to TRBJ1-1; TRBD1 aligns across 7 bases. The CDR3 is 14 residues long. V lost 2 bases and J lost 1; bases outside the gene matches: 1. Germline V gene data show CDR1 as MNHEY and CDR2 as SVGAGI. Here the CDR3 reads CASSYQGGNTEAFF. CDR3 in DNA: TGTGCCAGCAGTTACCAGGGGGGGAACACTGAAGCTTTCTTT.

The V and J genes are TRBV1 and TRBJ2-3; no DNA check was done on the table's D call, TRBD2. TRBV1 is classified as a pseudogene. The CDR3 consists of 15 residues. The CDR3 nucleotides are TGCACCAGCCCTGGGAGAGGAGGATCTCCAGATACGCAGTATTTT. This gives the protein CTSPGRGGSPDTQYF.

The gene calls are TRBV5-1 and TRBJ1-6, with TRBD1 as a possible D gene (6 bases). This CDR3 contains 13 residues. Trimming took 4 bases from V and 9 from J, leaving 11 bases between them. Germline V CDR1 and CDR2: SGHRS, YFSETQ. CDR3 coding DNA: TGCGCCAGCAGCAAGGGGGGGGGTTCACCCCTCCACTTT. Translation gives CASSKGGGSPLHF.

The chain employs TRBV29-1 and TRBJ1-1; the D gene is possibly TRBD1 (5 bases). The CDR3 totals 14 residues. Trimming left V 4 bases short and J 0 bases short, with 12 bases between. Germline lookup yields CDR1 SQVTM and CDR2 ANQGSEA. The CDR3 reads CSVAVQGMNTEAFF. The CDR3, as DNA: TGCAGCGTTGCGGTTCAGGGTATGAACACTGAAGCTTTCTTT.

V and J are TRBV10-3 and TRBJ2-7; weak D call: TRBD2 (6 bases). The ends were cut back, 11 bases at V and 6 bases at J, with 23 bases in the middle. Germline values: CDR1 ENHRY, CDR2 SYGVKD. CDR3 size: 14 residues. CDR3 in amino acids: CAAGGAGRFAEQYF. The CDR3 DNA follows: TGTGCCGCCGGGGGAGCAGGCAGGTTTGCCGAGCAGTACTTC.

This chain connects TRBV5-1 to TRBJ2-1; the D gene is possibly TRBD2 (6 bases). This CDR3 is 13 amino acids long. Trimming cost V 4 bases and J 10 bases, with 15 bases left between them. CDR1 SGHRS and CDR2 YFSETQ come from the germline V gene. The CDR3 DNA is TGCGCCAGCAGCCCAGGTGGGGGGTACGAGCAGTTCTTC. It encodes CASSPGGGYEQFF. The whole variable domain, remainder taken from reference TRBV5-1 and TRBJ2-1, is KAGVTQTPRYLIKTRGQQVTLSCSPISGHRSVSWYQQTPGQGLQFLFEYFSETQRNKGNFPGRFSGRQFSNSRSEMNVSTLELGDSALYLCASSPGGGYEQFFGPGTRLTVL.

This chain joins TRBV13 and TRBJ1-3; perhaps TRBD1 as D (5 bases). Germline V gene data show CDR1 as PRHDT and CDR2 as FYEKMQ (reference sequence). The V end lost 5 bases, the J end lost 4 bases, and 21 bases lay between the germline ends. The CDR3 is made up of 17 amino acids. CDR3 coding DNA: TGTGCCAGCAGCCCTACCAGGGCCAGGCCCCCCGGAAACACCATATATTTT. Its translation is CASSPTRARPPGNTIYF.

This rearrangement joins TRBV19 to TRBJ2-3, with TRBD2 matching 12 bases. V gave up 8 bases and J gave up 4 bases; unmatched junction bases: 7. Looked up from germline, CDR1 is LNHDA and CDR2 is SQIVND (reference sequence). This CDR3 contains 15 residues. The CDR3 DNA sequence: TGTGCCAGTGCCGCTAGCGGGGGGGCCGCAGATACGCAGTATTTT. Its protein is CASAASGGAADTQYF.

V gene TRBV7-3 combines with J gene TRBJ1-1, with 7 bases matching TRBD1. The germline gives CDR1 SGHTA, CDR2 FQGTGA. J was trimmed by 1 base and V by 5 bases; bases with no gene match: 10. The CDR3 is 16 amino acids. CDR3 nucleotide sequence: TGTGCCAGCAGCCCGACGCTGGGACAGAGGAACACTGAAGCTTTCTTT. It specifies CASSPTLGQRNTEAFF.

In DNA form, the CDR3 reads TGTGCCAGCAGCCAAATAGCGGGGAGCACAGATACGCAGTATTTT. Translating gives CASSQIAGSTDTQYF. The chain uses TRBV3-1 (or the pseudogene TRBV3-2) and TRBJ2-3; 8 bases map to TRBD2. CDR1 LGHDT and CDR2 YNNKEL come from the germline V gene (reference sequence). There are 15 residues in the CDR3. The junction had 1 base not matched to a gene; V was cut back by 2 bases and J by 0 bases.

The V and J genes are TRBV4-3 and TRBJ2-7; 14 bases are a match to TRBD2. Germline loops: CDR1 LGHNA, CDR2 YSLEER. This CDR3 is built from 19 residues. Losses at the gene ends were 1 base for V and 2 bases for J; bases not matched to a gene: 10. The CDR3 DNA is TGCGCCAGCAGCCAAGTGGAGACTAGCGGGGGGGCCGCAACCTACGAGCAGTACTTC. It is translated as CASSQVETSGGAATYEQYF.

This sequence joins TRBV10-3 and TRBJ1-2; unclear D gene. This CDR3 is built from 17 residues. Deletions cut 0 bases from V and 1 base from J, with 15 bases between. Germline V gene lookup returns CDR1 ENHRY and CDR2 SYGVKD. The CDR3 nucleotides are TGTGCCATCAGTGAGTCGACTCTTGGTGATTTTAACTATGGCTACACCTTC. This codes for CAISESTLGDFNYGYTF.

The V gene is TRBV18, the J gene TRBJ1-5; 8 positions agree with TRBD1. The germline CDR1 and CDR2 sequences are KGHSH and LQKENI. The CDR3 length is 16 residues. V was pared by 3 bases and J by 4 bases, with 8 bases of the junction left unmatched. The CDR3 reads CASSPVSGGINQPQHF. The CDR3, as DNA: TGTGCCAGCTCACCGGTTTCAGGGGGCATTAATCAGCCCCAGCATTTT.

The chain links TRBV5-1 to TRBJ2-2; 14 bases are a match to TRBD2. Germline assignment: CDR1 SGHRS and CDR2 YFSETQ. V lost 7 bases to trimming and J lost 4 bases; unmatched junction nucleotides: 9. This CDR3 region has 17 residues. This CDR3 reads CASGHRLAGGRTGELFF. CDR3 DNA: TGCGCCAGCGGACACCGACTAGCGGGGGGGCGCACCGGGGAGCTGTTTTTT.

In this sample, this clone turned up once. This chain links TRBV9 with TRBJ2-3, with unresolved D. The CDR3 has 14 amino acids. V was pared by 4 bases and J by 2 bases, with 11 bases between. Germline V CDR1 and CDR2: SGDLS, YYNGEE. CDR3 in amino acids: CASSPGSLTDTQYF. The CDR3 DNA follows: TGTGCCAGCAGCCCCGGTTCGCTCACAGATACGCAGTATTTT.

The chain employs TRBV11-1 and TRBJ2-5; TRBD2 matches 8 bases. The CDR3 loop spans 14 amino acids. Germline CDR1 reads SGHAT; CDR2 reads FQDESV (reference sequence). V lost 3 bases, J lost 5 bases, and 5 bases stayed unmatched. The CDR3 bases are TGTGCCAGCAGCTTCGGGGGGGCTAGTGAGACCCAGTACTTC. Residues: CASSFGGASETQYF.

The chain recombines TRBV19 with TRBJ1-3; possible D gene TRBD1, 6 bases. Trimming took 10 bases from V and 9 from J, leaving 19 bases between them. The length of the CDR3 is 13 residues. Per the germline V gene, CDR1 is LNHDA and CDR2 is SQIVND (reference sequence). The CDR3 sequence: CATSPQDRGTIYF. CDR3 bases: TGTGCCACCAGCCCCCAGGACAGAGGCACCATATATTTT.

V and J are TRBV3-1 (or the pseudogene TRBV3-2) and TRBJ1-3; 8 bases line up with TRBD1. The J segment lost 4 bases and the V segment lost 3 bases, leaving 8 bases of the junction unmatched. The CDR3 has 16 amino acids. The germline V gene encodes CDR1 LGHDT and CDR2 YNNKEL (reference sequence). The CDR3 reads CASSQGMDRVGNTIYF. The CDR3 region has the DNA TGTGCCAGCAGCCAGGGGATGGACAGGGTAGGAAACACCATATATTTT.

The chain uses TRBV7-8 and TRBJ2-7, with TRBD1 identical over 8 bases. The CDR3 is 12 residues long. V lost 5 bases, J lost 6 bases, and 3 bases stayed unmatched. Germline V gives CDR1 SGHVS, CDR2 FQNEAQ. The chain's CDR3 is CASSRTGGEQYF. Here the CDR3 DNA reads TGTGCCAGCAGCCGAACAGGGGGCGAGCAGTACTTC.